This T cell receptor beta chain was obtained from a study of T-cell reconstitution after alpha-beta-depleted transplantation in children. Study-wide points: T-cell numbers and diversity, one year after transplant, stemmed largely from T cells that were newly produced. Alpha-beta T cells about two months after transplant reportedly derived from several hundred expanded graft clones. Surviving recipient T cells and intrathymic progenitors accounted for some patients' high TCRbeta diversity at day 60.

The V gene end was trimmed by 0 bases and the J gene end by 6 bases; junction bases not matched to a gene: 11. The CDR3 is made up of 18 amino acids. CDR1 MNHEY and CDR2 SMNVEV come from the germline V gene (reference sequence). The table lists this clonotype with a few counts. What it binds is unknown. Using unique molecular identifiers, the investigators prepared the TCRbeta library. Using its own MiXCR run on the PCR reads, TCRdb lists one record per CDR3 protein. The repertoire consists of about 510,000 distinct CDR3 sequences, with about an eighth occurring once and the leading ten covering 13% to 15%.

The chain couples TRBV27 to TRBJ1-6; 7 bases are a match to TRBD1. Material: PBMCs, mostly from graft donor cells, obtained 180 days after TCRalphabeta/CD19-depleted stem cell transplant. This TCR derives from a female patient between 2 and 10 years old who had a stem cell transplant for aplastic anemia, so the T cells may come from the graft donor. The CDR3 loop is CASSLSPQGGPSNSPLHF. The CDR3 coding sequence is TGTGCCAGCAGTTTATCGCCCCAGGGGGGGCCAAGTAATTCACCCCTCCACTTT.